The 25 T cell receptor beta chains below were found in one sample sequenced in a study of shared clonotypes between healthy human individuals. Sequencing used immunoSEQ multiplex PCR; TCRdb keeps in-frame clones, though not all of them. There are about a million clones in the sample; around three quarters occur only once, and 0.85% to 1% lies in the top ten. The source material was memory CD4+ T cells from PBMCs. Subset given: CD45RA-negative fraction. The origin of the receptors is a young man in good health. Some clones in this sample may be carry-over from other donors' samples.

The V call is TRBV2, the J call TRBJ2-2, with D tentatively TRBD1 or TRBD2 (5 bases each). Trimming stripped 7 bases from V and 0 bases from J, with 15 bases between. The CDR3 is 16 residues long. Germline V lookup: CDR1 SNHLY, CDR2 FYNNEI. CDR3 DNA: TGTGCCAGCACCGGGACGGTCAACGCGAACACCGGGGAGCTGTTTTTT. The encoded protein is CASTGTVNANTGELFF.

CDR3 bases: TGTGCCAGCAGCCAAACCCAGGGGGGAGAGACCCAGTACTTC. Translated: CASSQTQGGETQYF. The V call is TRBV4-2, the J call TRBJ2-5; possible D gene TRBD1, 7 bases. V lost 2 bases, J lost 4 bases, and 11 bases lay in between. CDR3 size: 14 residues. Germline CDR1 is LGHNA and CDR2 is YNFKEQ.

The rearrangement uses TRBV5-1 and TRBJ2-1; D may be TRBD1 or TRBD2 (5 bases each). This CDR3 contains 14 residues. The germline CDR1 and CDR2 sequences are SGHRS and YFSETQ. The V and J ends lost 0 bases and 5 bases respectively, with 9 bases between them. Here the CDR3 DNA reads TGCGCCAGCAGCTTGGGAGGGGTCCACAATGAGCAGTTCTTC. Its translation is CASSLGGVHNEQFF.

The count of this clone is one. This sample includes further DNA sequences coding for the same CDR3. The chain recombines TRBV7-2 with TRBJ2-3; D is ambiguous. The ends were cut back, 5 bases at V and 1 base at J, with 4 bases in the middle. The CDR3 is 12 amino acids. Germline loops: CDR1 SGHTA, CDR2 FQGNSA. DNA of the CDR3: TGTGCCAGCAGCACCCGCACAGATACGCAGTATTTT. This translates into CASSTRTDTQYF.

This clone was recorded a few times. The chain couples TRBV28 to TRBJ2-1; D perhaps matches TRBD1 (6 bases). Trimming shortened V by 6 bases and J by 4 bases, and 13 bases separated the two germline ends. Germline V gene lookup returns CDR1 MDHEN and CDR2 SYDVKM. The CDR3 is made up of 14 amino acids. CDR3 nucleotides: TGTGCCAGCAGGAACTCAGGGGAATACAATGAGCAGTTCTTC. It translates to CASRNSGEYNEQFF.

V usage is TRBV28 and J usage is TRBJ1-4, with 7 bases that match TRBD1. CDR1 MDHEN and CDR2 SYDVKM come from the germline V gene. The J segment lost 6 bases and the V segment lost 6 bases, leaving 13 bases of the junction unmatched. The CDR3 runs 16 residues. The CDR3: CASRRNRGRLDEKLFF. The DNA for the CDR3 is TGTGCCAGCAGACGAAACAGGGGCCGCTTGGATGAAAAACTGTTTTTT. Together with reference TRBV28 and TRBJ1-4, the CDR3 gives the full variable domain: DVKVTQSSRYLVKRTGEKVFLECVQDMDHENMFWYRQDPGLGLRLIYFSYDVKMKEKGDIPEGYSVSREKKERFSLILESASTNQTSMYLCASRRNRGRLDEKLFFGSGTQLSVL.

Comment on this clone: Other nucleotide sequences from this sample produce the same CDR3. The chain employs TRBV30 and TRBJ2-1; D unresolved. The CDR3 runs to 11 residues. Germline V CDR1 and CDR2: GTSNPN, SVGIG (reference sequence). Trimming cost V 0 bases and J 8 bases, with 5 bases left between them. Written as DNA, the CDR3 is TGTGCCTGGAGTGTACGAGATGAGCAGTTCTTC. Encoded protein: CAWSVRDEQFF.

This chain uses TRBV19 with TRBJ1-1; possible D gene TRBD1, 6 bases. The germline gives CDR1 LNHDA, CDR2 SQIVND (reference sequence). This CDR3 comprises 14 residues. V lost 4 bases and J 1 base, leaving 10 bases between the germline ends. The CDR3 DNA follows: TGTGCCAGTAGTACTCGGGACACGAACACTGAAGCTTTCTTT. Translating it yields CASSTRDTNTEAFF.

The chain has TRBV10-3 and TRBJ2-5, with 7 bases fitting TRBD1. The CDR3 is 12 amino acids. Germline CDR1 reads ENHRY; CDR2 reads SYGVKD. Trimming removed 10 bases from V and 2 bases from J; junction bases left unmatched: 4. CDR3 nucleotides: TGTGCCACCGGGACAGCGCAAGAGACCCAGTACTTC. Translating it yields CATGTAQETQYF.

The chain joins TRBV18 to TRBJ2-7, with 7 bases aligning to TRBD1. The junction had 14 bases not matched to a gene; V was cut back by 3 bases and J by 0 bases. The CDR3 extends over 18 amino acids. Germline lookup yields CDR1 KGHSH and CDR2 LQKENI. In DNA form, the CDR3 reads TGTGCCAGCTCACCGAGGGAATCAAGGGGGCTGAACTCCTACGAGCAGTACTTC. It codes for CASSPRESRGLNSYEQYF.

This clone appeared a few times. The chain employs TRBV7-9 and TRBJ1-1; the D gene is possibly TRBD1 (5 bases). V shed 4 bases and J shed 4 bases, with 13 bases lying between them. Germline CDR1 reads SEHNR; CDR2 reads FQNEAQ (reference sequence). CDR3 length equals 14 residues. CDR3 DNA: TGTGCCAGCAGCTCTTACAGGAGCATCACTGAAGCTTTCTTT. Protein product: CASSSYRSITEAFF.

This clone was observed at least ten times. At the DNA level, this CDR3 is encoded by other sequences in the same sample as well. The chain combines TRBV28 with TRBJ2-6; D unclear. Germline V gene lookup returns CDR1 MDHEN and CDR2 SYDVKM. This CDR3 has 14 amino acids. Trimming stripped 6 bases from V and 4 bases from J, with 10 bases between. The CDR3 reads CASSEPSGANVLTF. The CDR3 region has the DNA TGTGCCAGCAGCGAGCCCTCCGGGGCCAACGTCCTGACTTTC.

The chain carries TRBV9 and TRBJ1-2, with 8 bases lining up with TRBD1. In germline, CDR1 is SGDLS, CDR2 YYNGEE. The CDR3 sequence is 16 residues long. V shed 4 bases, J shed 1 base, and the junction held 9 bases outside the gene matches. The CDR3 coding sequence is TGTGCCAGCAGCCCCGACAGGGGTACCCTTAACTATGGCTACACCTTC. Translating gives CASSPDRGTLNYGYTF. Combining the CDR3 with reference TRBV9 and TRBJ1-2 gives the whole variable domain DSGVTQTPKHLITATGQRVTLRCSPRSGDLSVYWYQQSLDQGLQFLIQYYNGEERAKGNILERFSAQQFPDLHSELNLSSLELGDSALYFCASSPDRGTLNYGYTFGSGTRLTVV.

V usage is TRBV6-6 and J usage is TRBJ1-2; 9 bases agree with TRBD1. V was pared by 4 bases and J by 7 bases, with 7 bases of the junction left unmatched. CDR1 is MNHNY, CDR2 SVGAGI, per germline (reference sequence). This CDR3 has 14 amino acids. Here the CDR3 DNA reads TGTGCCAGCAGTTGGGACAGGGAAGTTGGTGGCTACACCTTC. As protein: CASSWDREVGGYTF.

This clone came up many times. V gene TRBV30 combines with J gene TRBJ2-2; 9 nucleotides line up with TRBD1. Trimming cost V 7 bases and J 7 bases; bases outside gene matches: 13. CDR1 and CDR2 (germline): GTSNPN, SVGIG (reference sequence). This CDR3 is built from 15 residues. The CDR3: CASKLGQGRIGELFF. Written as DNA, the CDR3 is TGTGCCTCGAAACTGGGACAGGGCCGAATCGGGGAGCTGTTTTTT.

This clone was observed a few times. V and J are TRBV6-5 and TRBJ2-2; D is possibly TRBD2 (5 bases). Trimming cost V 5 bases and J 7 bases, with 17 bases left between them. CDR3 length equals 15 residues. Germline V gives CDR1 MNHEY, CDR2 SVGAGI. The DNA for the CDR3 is TGTGCCAGCAGTCCGCCCCAGGATGGGAGCGGGGAGCTGTTTTTT. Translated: CASSPPQDGSGELFF.

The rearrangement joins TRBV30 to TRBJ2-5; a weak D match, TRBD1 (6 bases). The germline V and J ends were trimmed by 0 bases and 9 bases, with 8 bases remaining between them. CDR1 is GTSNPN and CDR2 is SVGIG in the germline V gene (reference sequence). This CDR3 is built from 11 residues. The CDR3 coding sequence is TGTGCCTGGAGTGTATCAGGGGCCCAGTACTTC. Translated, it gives CAWSVSGAQYF.

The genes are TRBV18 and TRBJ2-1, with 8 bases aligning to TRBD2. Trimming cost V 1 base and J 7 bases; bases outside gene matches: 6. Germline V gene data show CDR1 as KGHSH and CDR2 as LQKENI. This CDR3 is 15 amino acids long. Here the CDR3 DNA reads TGTGCCAGCTCACCACTGGCGGGAGGTCTAAATGAGCAGTTCTTC. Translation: CASSPLAGGLNEQFF.

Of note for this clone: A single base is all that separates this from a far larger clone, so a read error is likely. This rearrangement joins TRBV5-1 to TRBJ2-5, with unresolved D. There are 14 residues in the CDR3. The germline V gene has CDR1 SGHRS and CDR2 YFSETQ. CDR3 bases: TGCGCCAGCAGCTTGACCGGAATCCAAGAGGCCCAGTACTTC. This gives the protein CASSLTGIQEAQYF.

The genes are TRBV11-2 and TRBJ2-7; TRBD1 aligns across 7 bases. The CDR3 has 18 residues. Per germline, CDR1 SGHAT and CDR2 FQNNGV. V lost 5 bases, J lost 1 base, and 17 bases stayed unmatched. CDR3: CASSPYDRPRQGSYEQYF. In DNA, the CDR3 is TGTGCCAGCAGCCCCTACGACCGACCAAGACAGGGTTCCTACGAGCAGTACTTC.

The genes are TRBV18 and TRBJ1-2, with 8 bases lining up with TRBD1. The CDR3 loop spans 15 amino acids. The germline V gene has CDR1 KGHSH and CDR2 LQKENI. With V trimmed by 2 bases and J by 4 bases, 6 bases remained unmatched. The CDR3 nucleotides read TGTGCCAGCTCACCATCCAGGGGGCGCGGCTATGGCTACACCTTC. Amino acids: CASSPSRGRGYGYTF.

The CDR3 region has the DNA TGCGCCAGCAGCCCCAACAGGGGTGAAGACACTGAAGCTTTCTTT. Protein sequence: CASSPNRGEDTEAFF. The chain carries TRBV5-1 and TRBJ1-1, with 7 bases lining up with TRBD1. There are 15 residues in the CDR3. CDR1 and CDR2 from the germline V gene are SGHRS and YFSETQ. V gave up 4 bases and J gave up 3 bases; unmatched junction bases: 9. The entire variable domain, with the rest obtained from reference TRBV5-1 and TRBJ1-1, is as follows: KAGVTQTPRYLIKTRGQQVTLSCSPISGHRSVSWYQQTPGQGLQFLFEYFSETQRNKGNFPGRFSGRQFSNSRSEMNVSTLELGDSALYLCASSPNRGEDTEAFFGQGTRLTVV.

CDR3 nucleotides: TGCAGTGCGACCCGCGGATACGAGCAGTACTTC. Translation gives CSATRGYEQYF. The chain employs TRBV20-1 and TRBJ2-7; D gene ambiguous. V was trimmed by 6 bases and J by 4 bases, leaving 10 bases between them. The CDR3 is made up of 11 amino acids. Germline CDR1 DFQATT, CDR2 SNEGSKA (reference sequence).

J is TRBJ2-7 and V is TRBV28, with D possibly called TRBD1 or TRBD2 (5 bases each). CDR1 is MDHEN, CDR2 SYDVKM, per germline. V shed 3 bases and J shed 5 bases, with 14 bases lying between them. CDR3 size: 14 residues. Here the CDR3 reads CASSFPGRPDEQYF. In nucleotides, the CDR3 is TGTGCCAGCAGTTTCCCGGGACGGCCCGACGAGCAGTACTTC.

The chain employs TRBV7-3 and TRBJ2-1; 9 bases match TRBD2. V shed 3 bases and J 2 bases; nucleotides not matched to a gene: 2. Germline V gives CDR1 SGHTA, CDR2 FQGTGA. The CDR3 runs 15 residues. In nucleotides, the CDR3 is TGTGCCAGCAGCTTTAGCGGGAGCCCCTACAATGAGCAGTTCTTC. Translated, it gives CASSFSGSPYNEQFF.